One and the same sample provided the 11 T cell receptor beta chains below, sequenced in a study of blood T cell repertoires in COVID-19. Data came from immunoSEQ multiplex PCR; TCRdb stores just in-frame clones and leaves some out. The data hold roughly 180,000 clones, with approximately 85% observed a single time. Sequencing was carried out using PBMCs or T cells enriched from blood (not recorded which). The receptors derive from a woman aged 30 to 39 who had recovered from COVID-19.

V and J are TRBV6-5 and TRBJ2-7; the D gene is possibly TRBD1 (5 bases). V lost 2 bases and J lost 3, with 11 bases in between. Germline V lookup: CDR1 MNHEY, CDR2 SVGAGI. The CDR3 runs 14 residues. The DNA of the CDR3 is TGTGCCAGCAGTTACGGTCCAGGGAACTACGAGCAGTACTTC. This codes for CASSYGPGNYEQYF.

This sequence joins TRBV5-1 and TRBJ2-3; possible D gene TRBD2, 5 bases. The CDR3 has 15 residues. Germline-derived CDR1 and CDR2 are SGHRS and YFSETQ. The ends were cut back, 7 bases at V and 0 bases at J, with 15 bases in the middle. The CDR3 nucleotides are TGCGCCAGCCAGTTATCGGGGAGTAGCACAGATACGCAGTATTTT. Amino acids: CASQLSGSSTDTQYF.

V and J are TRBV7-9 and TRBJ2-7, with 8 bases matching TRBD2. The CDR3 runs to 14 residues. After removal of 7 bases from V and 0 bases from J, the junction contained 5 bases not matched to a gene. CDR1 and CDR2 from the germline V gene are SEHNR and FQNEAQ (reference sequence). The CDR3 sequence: CASTPGGGSYEQYF. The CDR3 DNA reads TGTGCCAGCACCCCGGGGGGGGGCTCCTACGAGCAGTACTTC.

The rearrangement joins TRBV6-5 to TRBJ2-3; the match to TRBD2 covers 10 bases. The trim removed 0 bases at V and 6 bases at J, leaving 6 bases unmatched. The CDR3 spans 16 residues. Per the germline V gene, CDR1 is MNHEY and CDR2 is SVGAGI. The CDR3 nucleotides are TGTGCCAGCAGTTACTCCTCACTAGCGGGGCCGGATACGCAGTATTTT. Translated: CASSYSSLAGPDTQYF.

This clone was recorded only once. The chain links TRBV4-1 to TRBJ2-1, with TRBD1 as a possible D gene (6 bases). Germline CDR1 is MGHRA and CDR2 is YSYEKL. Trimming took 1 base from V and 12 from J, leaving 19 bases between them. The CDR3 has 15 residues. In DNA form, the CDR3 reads TGCGCCAGCAGCCAAGCCCCCGGACAGCCACAGGGGCAGTTCTTC. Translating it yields CASSQAPGQPQGQFF.

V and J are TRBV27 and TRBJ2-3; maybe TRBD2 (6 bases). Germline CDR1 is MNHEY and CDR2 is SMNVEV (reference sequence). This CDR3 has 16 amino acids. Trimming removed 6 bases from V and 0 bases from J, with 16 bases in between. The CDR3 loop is CASRRVAATSTDTQYF. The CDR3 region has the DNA TGTGCCAGCAGAAGGGTAGCGGCTACTAGCACAGATACGCAGTATTTT.

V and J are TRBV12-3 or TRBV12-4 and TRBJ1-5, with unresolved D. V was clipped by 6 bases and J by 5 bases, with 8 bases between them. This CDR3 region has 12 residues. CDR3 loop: CASRQEDQPQHF. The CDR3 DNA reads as TGTGCCAGCAGACAAGAGGATCAGCCCCAGCATTTT.

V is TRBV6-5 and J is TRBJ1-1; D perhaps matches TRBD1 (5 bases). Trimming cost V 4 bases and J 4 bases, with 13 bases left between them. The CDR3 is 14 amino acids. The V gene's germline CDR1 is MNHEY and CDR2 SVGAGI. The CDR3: CASSSGTGGTEAFF. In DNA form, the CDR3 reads TGTGCCAGCAGTTCCGGGACGGGAGGCACTGAAGCTTTCTTT.

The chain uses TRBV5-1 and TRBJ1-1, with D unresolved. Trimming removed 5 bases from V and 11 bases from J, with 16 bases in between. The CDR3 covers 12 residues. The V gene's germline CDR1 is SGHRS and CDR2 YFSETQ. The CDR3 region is CASSSSGREAFF. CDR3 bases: TGCGCCAGCAGTTCTTCCGGGAGGGAGGCTTTCTTT.

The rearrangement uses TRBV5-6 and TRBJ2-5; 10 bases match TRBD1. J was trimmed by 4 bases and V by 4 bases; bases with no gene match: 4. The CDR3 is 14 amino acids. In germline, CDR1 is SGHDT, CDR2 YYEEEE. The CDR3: CASSGDRGRETQYF. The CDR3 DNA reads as TGTGCCAGCAGCGGGGACAGGGGTCGAGAGACCCAGTACTTC.

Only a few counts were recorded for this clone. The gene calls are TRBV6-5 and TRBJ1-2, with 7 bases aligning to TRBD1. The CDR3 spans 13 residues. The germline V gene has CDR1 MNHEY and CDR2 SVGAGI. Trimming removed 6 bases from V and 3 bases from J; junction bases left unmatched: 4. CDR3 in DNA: TGTGCCAGCAGGTTCGGGACAGACTATGGCTACACCTTC. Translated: CASRFGTDYGYTF.